This TCR beta chain was retrieved from a study of neurological immune-mediated disorders. There are 14 residues in the CDR3. The germline V gene has CDR1 SGHRS and CDR2 YFSETQ. V shed 2 bases and J shed 0 bases, with 9 bases lying between them. Findings of the study overall: On phylogenetic grouping, the repertoires of 18 of 34 multiple sclerosis patients fell within one related-CDR3 cluster, constituting a possible signature.

This clonotype has a count of ten or more. Its antigen is undetermined. TCRdb passed the 5' RACE reads through MiXCR, listing each CDR3 protein once. The data contain tens of thousands of distinct CDR3 sequences, more than 3% of them singletons. The receptor was derived from a man aged 25 to 40 with multiple sclerosis. The V call is TRBV5-1, the J call TRBJ2-7; D might be TRBD1 (5 bases). The source material was PBMCs. CDR3 nucleotides: TGCGCCAGCAGCTTCGACAGAAGCTCCTACGAGCAGTACTTC. It encodes CASSFDRSSYEQYF.